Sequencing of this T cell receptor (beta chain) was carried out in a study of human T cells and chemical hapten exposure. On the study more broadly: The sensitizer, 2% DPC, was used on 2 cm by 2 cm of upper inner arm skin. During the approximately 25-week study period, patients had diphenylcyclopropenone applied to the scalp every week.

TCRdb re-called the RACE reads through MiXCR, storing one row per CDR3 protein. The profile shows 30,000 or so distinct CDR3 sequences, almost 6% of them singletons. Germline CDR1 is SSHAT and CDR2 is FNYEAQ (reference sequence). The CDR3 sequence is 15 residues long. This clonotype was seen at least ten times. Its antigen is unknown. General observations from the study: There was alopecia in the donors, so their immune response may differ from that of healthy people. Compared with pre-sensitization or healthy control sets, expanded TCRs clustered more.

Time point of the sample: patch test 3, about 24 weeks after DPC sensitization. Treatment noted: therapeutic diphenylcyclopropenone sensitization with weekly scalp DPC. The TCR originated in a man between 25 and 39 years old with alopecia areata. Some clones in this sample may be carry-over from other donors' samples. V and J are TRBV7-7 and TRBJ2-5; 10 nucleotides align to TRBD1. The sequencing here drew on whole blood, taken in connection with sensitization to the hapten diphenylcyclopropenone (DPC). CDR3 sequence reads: CASSTTGGAGETQYF. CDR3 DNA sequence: TGTGCTAGCTCCACGACAGGGGGCGCGGGAGAGACCCAGTACTTC.